These 19 T cell receptor beta chains were sequenced from one sample in a study of cytomegalovirus exposure and HLA in healthy donors. Researchers ran the PCR with 60 Vbeta and 13 Jbeta primers. The data were produced by immunoSEQ multiplex PCR, yet TCRdb's version contains in-frame clones alone and is incomplete. The sample contains about 260,000 clones, under 80% of which appear only once. Material: PBMCs. The receptors originated from a female donor in good health and CMV-seronegative.

This clone was observed a few times. The identical CDR3 is also encoded by other nucleotide sequences in the sample. This sequence joins TRBV25-1 and TRBJ1-1; no firm D call. The CDR3 loop spans 11 amino acids. The germline gives CDR1 MGHDK, CDR2 SYGVNS. V lost 6 bases to trimming and J lost 6 bases, with 8 bases between them. The CDR3 sequence is CASREGAEAFF. The CDR3 DNA reads as TGTGCCAGCAGGGAGGGAGCTGAAGCTTTCTTT.

The chain couples TRBV7-9 to TRBJ2-7; D may be TRBD1 (6 bases). This CDR3 spans 14 amino acids. Germline lookup yields CDR1 SEHNR and CDR2 FQNEAQ (reference sequence). Trimming shortened V by 4 bases and J by 2 bases, and 12 bases separated the two germline ends. CDR3 sequence: CASSSQGKPYEQYF. The CDR3 region has the DNA TGTGCCAGCAGCTCACAGGGAAAACCCTACGAGCAGTACTTC. The full variable domain, rest sourced from reference TRBV7-9 and TRBJ2-7, is DTGVSQNPRHKITKRGQNVTFRCDPISEHNRLYWYRQTLGQGPEFLTYFQNEAQLEKSRLLSDRFSAERPKGSFSTLEIQRTEQGDSAMYLCASSSQGKPYEQYFGPGTRLTVT.

CDR3 nucleotides: TGTGCCAGCAGTGTCCTCCGGGTTGATTCACCCCTCCACTTT. This codes for CASSVLRVDSPLHF. The chain couples TRBV6-1 to TRBJ1-6; D is uncertain. Between the trimmed V and J ends, which lost 4 bases and 8 bases, there was a span of 12 bases. Germline V gene lookup returns CDR1 MNHNS and CDR2 SASEGT. The CDR3 has 14 amino acids.

The chain is built from TRBV9 and TRBJ2-7; the match to TRBD2 covers 11 bases. The CDR3 covers 16 residues. Germline values: CDR1 SGDLS, CDR2 YYNGEE. With 4 bases clipped from V and 2 bases from J, the junction kept 8 bases outside the gene matches. The CDR3 reads CASSSGTSGAPYEQYF. CDR3 sequence (DNA): TGTGCCAGCAGCTCCGGGACTAGCGGTGCCCCCTACGAGCAGTACTTC. The variable domain in full, with the rest retrieved from reference TRBV9 and TRBJ2-7, is DSGVTQTPKHLITATGQRVTLRCSPRSGDLSVYWYQQSLDQGLQFLIQYYNGEERAKGNILERFSAQQFPDLHSELNLSSLELGDSALYFCASSSGTSGAPYEQYFGPGTRLTVT.

The CDR3 loop is CASSPTPGQGYSDEQYF. Here the CDR3 DNA reads TGTGCCAGCAGCCCTACGCCGGGACAGGGTTATTCAGACGAGCAGTACTTC. This chain connects TRBV27 to TRBJ2-5, with TRBD1 matching over 9 bases. TRBJ2-7 explains the end of the DNA better; the J call may be wrong. The CDR3 contains 17 residues. Germline V gene data show CDR1 as MNHEY and CDR2 as SMNVEV (reference sequence).

V is TRBV18 and J is TRBJ1-2; weak D call: TRBD1 (5 bases). The V end was cut by 5 bases, the J end by 8 bases, with 6 bases between. The CDR3 is 10 residues long. Germline-derived CDR1 and CDR2 are KGHSH and LQKENI. CDR3 residues: CASSGGGYTF. CDR3 in DNA: TGTGCCAGCTCAGGGGGGGGCTACACCTTC.

J is TRBJ1-4 and V is TRBV28, with TRBD1 matching 11 bases. CDR1 is MDHEN and CDR2 is SYDVKM in the germline V gene. Trimming cost V 6 bases and J 5 bases; bases outside gene matches: 5. The CDR3 contains 15 residues. CDR3 coding DNA: TGTGCCAGCAGCTTAGGGACAGGGGGAAATGAAAAACTGTTTTTT. Translated, it gives CASSLGTGGNEKLFF.

The CDR3 DNA sequence: TGTGCCAGCAGCTTACGACAGTCCTACGAGCAGTACTTC. Encoded protein: CASSLRQSYEQYF. This rearrangement joins TRBV7-3 to TRBJ2-5, with a possible D match to TRBD1 (5 bases). The J call could be wrong; TRBJ2-7 is a better fit for the DNA end. CDR3 length: 13 residues. Germline V lookup: CDR1 SGHTA, CDR2 FQGTGA.

The chain joins TRBV18 to TRBJ2-7; D is ambiguous. Germline V gene data show CDR1 as KGHSH and CDR2 as LQKENI. The CDR3 runs to 16 residues. V dropped 5 bases and J dropped 4 bases, with 21 bases sitting between them. CDR3 DNA sequence: TGTGCCAGCTCAAACCACGTGGCATCCCCAACATACGAGCAGTACTTC. It yields the protein CASSNHVASPTYEQYF.

The chain couples TRBV27 to TRBJ2-2; D gene unclear. Trimming left V 3 bases short and J 9 bases short, with 8 bases between. The CDR3 sequence is 12 residues long. Germline assignment: CDR1 MNHEY and CDR2 SMNVEV (reference sequence). CDR3 in DNA: TGTGCCAGCAGTTTTTTGGGCCGGGAGCTGTTTTTT. It specifies CASSFLGRELFF.

The chain is built from TRBV6-1 and TRBJ2-1; the match to TRBD2 covers 7 bases. The trim removed 3 bases at V and 9 bases at J, leaving 8 bases unmatched. Germline V gene data show CDR1 as MNHNS and CDR2 as SASEGT. CDR3 size: 14 residues. The CDR3: CASSEWRESSEQFF. The CDR3 bases are TGTGCCAGCAGTGAGTGGCGGGAGTCCAGTGAGCAGTTCTTC.

The gene calls are TRBV7-2 and TRBJ2-7; 7 bases are shared with TRBD1. Looked up from germline, CDR1 is SGHTA and CDR2 is FQGNSA. Losses at the gene ends were 0 bases for V and 6 bases for J; bases not matched to a gene: 2. This CDR3 has 13 amino acids. The CDR3 nucleotides are TGTGCCAGCAGCTTAGCTCCAGGGGGCGAGCAGTACTTC. Protein: CASSLAPGGEQYF.

J is TRBJ1-3 and V is TRBV6-5; D is perhaps TRBD1 (5 bases). Trimming pared 0 bases from V and 0 bases from J, leaving 9 bases between. The CDR3 contains 16 residues. Germline CDR1 and CDR2: MNHEY and SVGAGI. The CDR3 loop is CASSYSRQGSGNTIYF. The CDR3 coding sequence is TGTGCCAGCAGTTACTCGAGGCAGGGCTCTGGAAACACCATATATTTT.

This rearrangement joins TRBV27 to TRBJ2-7; TRBD2 is a possible D gene (6 bases). CDR1 is MNHEY, CDR2 SMNVEV, per germline (reference sequence). The CDR3 has 16 amino acids. Deletions cut 2 bases from V and 2 bases from J, with 16 bases between. The CDR3 DNA reads TGTGCCAGCAGTTTACCCCCGGGAGTCAAGGCCTACGAGCAGTACTTC. It translates to CASSLPPGVKAYEQYF.

The chain is built from TRBV7-9 and TRBJ1-1, with D uncertain. The germline gives CDR1 SEHNR, CDR2 FQNEAQ (reference sequence). This CDR3 has 13 amino acids. V lost 1 base to trimming and J lost 1 base, with 4 bases between them. For the CDR3, the DNA is TGTGCCAGCAGCTTAGGCGAGAACACTGAAGCTTTCTTT. Amino acid sequence: CASSLGENTEAFF.

This clone occurred a few times. The V call is TRBV2, the J call TRBJ1-1; D possibly corresponds to TRBD1 (5 bases). CDR1 SNHLY and CDR2 FYNNEI come from the germline V gene. V was cut by 5 bases and J by 5 bases, with 15 bases left in between. The CDR3 length is 14 residues. CDR3 protein: CASSLGGEVTEAFF. CDR3 DNA: TGTGCCAGCAGTTTGGGGGGAGAGGTGACTGAAGCTTTCTTT.

The rearrangement links TRBV2 to TRBJ2-3; 14 positions agree with TRBD2. Trimming took 6 bases from V and 0 from J; bases not matched to a gene: 2. The germline V gene encodes CDR1 SNHLY and CDR2 FYNNEI. This CDR3 region has 16 residues. Here the CDR3 reads CASRGLAGGSTDTQYF. CDR3 bases: TGTGCCAGCAGAGGACTAGCGGGAGGTAGCACAGATACGCAGTATTTT.

As DNA, the CDR3 is TGTGCCAGCAGTGAAAAAGGGGACAGGGTGGCTTTCTTT. Protein: CASSEKGDRVAFF. This sequence joins TRBV6-1 and TRBJ1-1; 9 nucleotides agree with TRBD1. Germline V gives CDR1 MNHNS, CDR2 SASEGT. Losses at the gene ends were 2 bases for V and 11 bases for J; bases not matched to a gene: 6. The CDR3 loop spans 13 amino acids.

The rearrangement links TRBV5-6 to TRBJ2-1; 11 bases map to TRBD2. Losses at the gene ends were 1 base for V and 4 bases for J; bases not matched to a gene: 4. The germline gives CDR1 SGHDT, CDR2 YYEEEE. The CDR3 is 16 amino acids. CDR3 coding DNA: TGTGCCAGCAGCTTGAGTAGCGGGAGGGGGTACAATGAGCAGTTCTTC. It codes for CASSLSSGRGYNEQFF.